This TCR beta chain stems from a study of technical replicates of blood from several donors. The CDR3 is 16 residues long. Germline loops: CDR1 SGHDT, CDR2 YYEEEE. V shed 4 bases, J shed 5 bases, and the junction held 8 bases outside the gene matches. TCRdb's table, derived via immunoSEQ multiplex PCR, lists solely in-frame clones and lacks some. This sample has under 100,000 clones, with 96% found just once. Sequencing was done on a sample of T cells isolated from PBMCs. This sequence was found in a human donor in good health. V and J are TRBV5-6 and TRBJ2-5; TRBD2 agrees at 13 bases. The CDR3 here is CASSLRTSGRLETQYF. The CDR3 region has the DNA TGTGCCAGCAGCCTACGGACTAGCGGGAGATTGGAGACCCAGTACTTC.